These 24 T cell receptor beta chains share one sample of origin, sequenced in a study of T cells after yellow fever vaccination. In TCRdb, the 5' RACE reads were re-called with MiXCR into one record per CDR3 protein. This repertoire shows some 160,000 distinct CDR3 sequences, around 9% found once; its top ten account for roughly 36%. The material sequenced was CD8+ T cells sorted from PBMCs, taken 45 days after the yellow fever booster vaccination. The receptors here all came from a man between 18 and 35 years old who received the YFV17D yellow fever vaccine.

This clonotype was detected a few times. The chain couples TRBV7-9 to TRBJ1-1; D remains ambiguous. V dropped 7 bases and J dropped 7 bases, with 16 bases sitting between them. The CDR3 loop spans 13 amino acids. Germline V gene sequence: CDR1 SEHNR, CDR2 FQNEAQ (reference sequence). The DNA of the CDR3 is TGTGCCAGCAACCTCATTTCGACGGGTGAAGCTTTCTTT. Protein product: CASNLISTGEAFF.

This clonotype was seen repeatedly, ten times or more. This rearrangement joins TRBV5-1 to TRBJ2-7; 14 bases align to TRBD2. The germline V gene encodes CDR1 SGHRS and CDR2 YFSETQ. The CDR3 is 16 amino acids. V gave up 4 bases and J gave up 6 bases; unmatched junction bases: 9. The CDR3 reads CASSPSGTSGGSEQYV. Here the CDR3 DNA reads TGCGCCAGCAGCCCGTCCGGGACTAGCGGGGGTAGCGAGCAGTACGTC.

This clonotype has only a few counts. The chain links TRBV9 to TRBJ2-1; 9 nucleotides agree with TRBD1. Germline CDR1 reads SGDLS; CDR2 reads YYNGEE. The CDR3 loop spans 15 amino acids. The V segment lost 1 base and the J segment 6 bases; nucleotides outside the gene matches: 5. The CDR3 DNA follows: TGTGCCAGCAGCGTATCCGGGACAGGGATCAATGAGCAGTTCTTC. It specifies CASSVSGTGINEQFF. Looking up the rest from reference TRBV9 and TRBJ2-1 gives the full variable domain: DSGVTQTPKHLITATGQRVTLRCSPRSGDLSVYWYQQSLDQGLQFLIQYYNGEERAKGNILERFSAQQFPDLHSELNLSSLELGDSALYFCASSVSGTGINEQFFGPGTRLTVL.

The genes are TRBV6-2 or TRBV6-3 and TRBJ2-5; TRBD2 might be the D (6 bases). The V and J ends lost 0 bases and 1 base respectively, with 6 bases between them. Germline CDR1 is MNHEY and CDR2 is SVGEGT. The CDR3 loop spans 14 amino acids. The CDR3 coding sequence is TGTGCCAGCAGTTACTCCGGGAGCCAAGAGACCCAGTACTTC. Amino acid sequence: CASSYSGSQETQYF.

This clonotype was counted many times. CDR3 sequence (DNA): TGCGCCAGCAGCCAAGAAGGGTTCGGCAGTTTCAGCTCTGGGGCCAACGTCCTGACTTTC. The encoded protein is CASSQEGFGSFSSGANVLTF. V is TRBV4-1 and J is TRBJ2-6; no clear D. V was cut by 0 bases and J by 0 bases, with 18 bases left in between. The germline gives CDR1 MGHRA, CDR2 YSYEKL. CDR3 length: 20 residues.

This clonotype turned up a few times. This rearrangement joins TRBV6-5 to TRBJ2-1; 7 nucleotides match TRBD1. CDR1 is MNHEY, CDR2 SVGAGI, per germline. This CDR3 has 18 amino acids. Trimming cost V 2 bases and J 0 bases; bases outside gene matches: 10. The CDR3 DNA is TGTGCCAGCAGTTACGGGACAGTATTCGGGACCTCCTACAATGAGCAGTTCTTC. Translated: CASSYGTVFGTSYNEQFF.

The J gene is TRBJ2-3, the V gene TRBV4-1; a weak D match, TRBD2 (7 bases). The length of the CDR3 is 14 residues. Germline loops: CDR1 MGHRA, CDR2 YSYEKL. V shed 5 bases and J shed 3 bases, with 12 bases lying between them. The CDR3, as DNA: TGCGCCAGCAGCAGGGGGGGGAAGACAGATACGCAGTATTTT. Its translation is CASSRGGKTDTQYF.

This clonotype was detected a few times. The chain links TRBV5-1 to TRBJ2-1; D is unresolved. The germline CDR1 and CDR2 sequences are SGHRS and YFSETQ. There are 15 residues in the CDR3. The germline V and J ends were trimmed by 0 bases and 2 bases, with 9 bases remaining between them. The CDR3, as DNA: TGCGCCAGCAGCTTGGGCGTCCTAACCTACAATGAGCAGTTCTTC. Encoded protein: CASSLGVLTYNEQFF. The complete variable domain, with remaining parts taken from reference TRBV5-1 and TRBJ2-1, reads KAGVTQTPRYLIKTRGQQVTLSCSPISGHRSVSWYQQTPGQGLQFLFEYFSETQRNKGNFPGRFSGRQFSNSRSEMNVSTLELGDSALYLCASSLGVLTYNEQFFGPGTRLTVL.

In nucleotides, the CDR3 is TGTGCCGAGTCACACCGACAGGCCGAGAACACTGAAGCTTTCTTT. It codes for CAESHRQAENTEAFF. This rearrangement joins TRBV24-1 to TRBJ1-1; tentative D call: TRBD1 (6 bases). The germline CDR1 and CDR2 sequences are KGHDR and SFDVKD. Trimming cost V 12 bases and J 1 base, with 20 bases left between them. The CDR3 runs 15 residues.

The sample holds a few counts of this clonotype. The gene calls are TRBV4-1 and TRBJ2-1, with 7 nucleotides matching TRBD2. This CDR3 has 15 residues. Germline V gene sequence: CDR1 MGHRA, CDR2 YSYEKL. With 1 base clipped from V and 5 bases from J, the junction kept 5 bases outside the gene matches. In DNA, the CDR3 is TGCGCCAGCAGCCAAGCCGGCGGGGGAGACAATGAGCAGTTCTTC. This codes for CASSQAGGGDNEQFF.

In this sample, this clonotype turned up a few times. The rearrangement joins TRBV12-5 to TRBJ1-1, with D unclear. The V end was cut by 3 bases, the J end by 6 bases, with 14 bases between. CDR3 length: 14 amino acids. In germline, CDR1 is LGHNT, CDR2 FRNRAP. CDR3: CASGFIVGGAEAFF. The CDR3 nucleotides are TGTGCTAGTGGTTTTATCGTCGGCGGGGCTGAAGCTTTCTTT.

The V and J genes are TRBV7-3 and TRBJ2-7, with 7 bases matching TRBD1. This CDR3 spans 14 amino acids. Germline V gene data show CDR1 as SGHTA and CDR2 as FQGTGA. V gave up 4 bases and J gave up 6 bases; unmatched junction bases: 9. CDR3 nucleotides: TGTGCCAGCAGCTCCTGGACAGGTCAGGCCGAGCAGTACTTC. It translates to CASSSWTGQAEQYF.

The J gene is TRBJ1-1, the V gene TRBV5-5; D may be TRBD1 (6 bases). Germline values: CDR1 SGHKS, CDR2 YYEKEE (reference sequence). V was trimmed by 0 bases and J by 3 bases, leaving 12 bases between them. The CDR3 runs 15 residues. CDR3 sequence reads: CASSLAGGGDTEAFF. The CDR3 nucleotides are TGTGCCAGCAGCTTGGCCGGGGGCGGGGACACTGAAGCTTTCTTT. Drawing the rest from reference TRBV5-5 and TRBJ1-1, the complete variable domain is DAGVTQSPTHLIKTRGQQVTLRCSPISGHKSVSWYQQVLGQGPQFIFQYYEKEERGRGNFPDRFSARQFPNYSSELNVNALLLGDSALYLCASSLAGGGDTEAFFGQGTRLTVV.

This clonotype was found a few times. The chain combines TRBV4-1 with TRBJ2-5; TRBD2 agrees at 8 bases. J lost 4 bases, V lost 5 bases, and 6 bases had no gene match. CDR3 size: 14 residues. The germline V gene encodes CDR1 MGHRA and CDR2 YSYEKL. As DNA, the CDR3 is TGCGCCAGCAGCTACCCCCGGGGGGGAGAGACCCAGTACTTC. Translating it yields CASSYPRGGETQYF.

The chain combines TRBV5-4 with TRBJ1-2, with 11 nucleotides matching TRBD1. Germline CDR1 SGHNT, CDR2 YYREEE (reference sequence). V gave up 0 bases and J gave up 4 bases; unmatched junction bases: 5. The CDR3 has 16 residues. Here the CDR3 reads CASSLAGTGGSYGYTF. CDR3 DNA sequence: TGTGCCAGCAGCTTGGCCGGGACAGGGGGTAGCTATGGCTACACCTTC.

This clonotype was picked up a small number of times. V gene TRBV6-2 or TRBV6-3 combines with J gene TRBJ2-2; D is unresolved. Germline CDR1 and CDR2: MNHEY and SVGEGT. V dropped 5 bases and J dropped 5 bases, with 6 bases sitting between them. CDR3 length equals 12 residues. The CDR3 region is CASSGLTGELFF. CDR3 coding DNA: TGTGCCAGCAGTGGCCTTACCGGGGAGCTGTTTTTT.

The V gene is TRBV27, the J gene TRBJ2-5; 13 bases line up with TRBD2. From germline, CDR1 is MNHEY and CDR2 SMNVEV (reference sequence). V lost 5 bases, J lost 3 bases, and 3 bases stayed unmatched. The CDR3 consists of 15 residues. For the CDR3, the DNA is TGTGCCAGCAGTCCGGGACTAGCGGGGAAAGAGACCCAGTACTTC. It yields the protein CASSPGLAGKETQYF.

This clonotype was observed at least ten times. The rearrangement links TRBV27 to TRBJ2-1; the D is unclear. This CDR3 has 12 amino acids. Trimming cost V 8 bases and J 5 bases, with 10 bases left between them. Germline CDR1 reads MNHEY; CDR2 reads SMNVEV (reference sequence). CDR3 sequence reads: CASLAPNNEQFF. The CDR3 DNA reads as TGTGCCAGCCTGGCGCCCAACAATGAGCAGTTCTTC.

V and J are TRBV12-3 or TRBV12-4 and TRBJ1-2; no reliable D call. V gave up 0 bases and J gave up 0 bases, with 5 bases separating them. The CDR3 extends over 14 amino acids. The CDR3 DNA sequence: TGTGCCAGCAGTTTAGCGGTGCCTAACTATGGCTACACCTTC. Translation: CASSLAVPNYGYTF.

J is TRBJ2-1 and V is TRBV30; 8 positions agree with TRBD1. V was pared by 7 bases and J by 11 bases, with 10 bases of the junction left unmatched. Germline V gene sequence: CDR1 GTSNPN, CDR2 SVGIG (reference sequence). The CDR3 extends over 12 amino acids. This chain's CDR3 is CAFDRGGKKQFF. In DNA form, the CDR3 reads TGTGCCTTTGACAGGGGAGGTAAGAAGCAGTTCTTC.

This clonotype was picked up a small number of times. The chain is built from TRBV4-1 and TRBJ1-1, with unresolved D. There are 15 residues in the CDR3. The germline V and J ends were trimmed by 4 bases and 11 bases, with 23 bases remaining between them. Germline CDR1 is MGHRA and CDR2 is YSYEKL. CDR3 sequence reads: CASSLVRNSLSGAFF. Written as DNA, the CDR3 is TGCGCCAGCAGCCTCGTCCGGAACAGCCTCTCTGGGGCTTTCTTT.

The chain joins TRBV9 to TRBJ2-1; TRBD2 might be the D (6 bases). The CDR3 consists of 17 residues. CDR1 and CDR2 (germline): SGDLS, YYNGEE. Trimming removed 1 base from V and 0 bases from J, with 14 bases in between. CDR3 in amino acids: CASSVTWGRSSYNEQFF. The DNA for the CDR3 is TGTGCCAGCAGCGTAACGTGGGGGAGGAGCTCCTACAATGAGCAGTTCTTC. Using reference TRBV9 and TRBJ2-1 for the parts outside the CDR3, the full variable domain is DSGVTQTPKHLITATGQRVTLRCSPRSGDLSVYWYQQSLDQGLQFLIQYYNGEERAKGNILERFSAQQFPDLHSELNLSSLELGDSALYFCASSVTWGRSSYNEQFFGPGTRLTVL.

Details on this clonotype: One junction end disagrees with the germline gene, perhaps due to a read error. This sequence joins TRBV12-3 or TRBV12-4 and TRBJ1-4, with D perhaps TRBD1 (6 bases). This CDR3 has 17 residues. Here the CDR3 DNA reads TGTGCCAGCAGTTTGGAGACAGGAACCACAACTAATGAAGAACTGTTTTTT. Translating gives CASSLETGTTTNEELFF.

V usage is TRBV27 and J usage is TRBJ2-4, with unresolved D. Trimming removed 3 bases at V and 2 bases at J, with 5 bases between. Germline V lookup: CDR1 MNHEY, CDR2 SMNVEV (reference sequence). CDR3 length: 13 amino acids. The CDR3 DNA is TGTGCCAGCAGTTTGGGGTCCAAAAACATTCAGTACTTC. This encodes CASSLGSKNIQYF.